The 18 T cell receptor beta chains listed next were all sequenced from one sample in a study of T cells in Graves' hyperthyroidism and ophthalmopathy. Amplification of TCR beta CDR3 regions used RNA as the template. Primed by the HTBI set, a first-round RT-PCR was run on the TCR CDR3. TCRdb redid the calling of the multiplex PCR reads with MiXCR, one entry per CDR3 protein. The sample carries more than 350,000 distinct CDR3 sequences, about 16% recorded once. The specimen was blood. The receptors shown here come from a woman between 25 and 40 years old with Graves' hyperthyroidism.

The sample holds many counts of this clonotype. The V and J genes are TRBV2 and TRBJ2-2; 9 nucleotides line up with TRBD2. This CDR3 is built from 15 residues. After removal of 5 bases from V and 4 bases from J, the junction contained 5 bases not matched to a gene. Germline loops: CDR1 SNHLY, CDR2 FYNNEI. For the CDR3, the DNA is TGTGCCAGCAGTCAACTAGCGGGTCCCACCGGGGAGCTGTTTTTT. Translating it yields CASSQLAGPTGELFF.

The chain has TRBV5-5 and TRBJ1-5; D gene ambiguous. The ends were cut back, 0 bases at V and 0 bases at J, with 10 bases in the middle. The CDR3 is 16 residues long. CDR1 and CDR2 from the germline V gene are SGHKS and YYEKEE (reference sequence). The CDR3 region has the DNA TGTGCCAGCAGCTTGGCGGTTCCGAGTAGCAATCAGCCCCAGCATTTT. Amino acid sequence: CASSLAVPSSNQPQHF. Supplemented by reference TRBV5-5 and TRBJ1-5, the full variable domain reads DAGVTQSPTHLIKTRGQQVTLRCSPISGHKSVSWYQQVLGQGPQFIFQYYEKEERGRGNFPDRFSARQFPNYSSELNVNALLLGDSALYLCASSLAVPSSNQPQHFGDGTRLSIL.

There are a few counts of this clonotype. This chain joins TRBV5-1 and TRBJ1-1; tentative D call: TRBD1 (5 bases). This CDR3 is built from 17 residues. The V and J ends lost 3 bases and 3 bases respectively, with 21 bases between them. Germline CDR1 is SGHRS and CDR2 is YFSETQ. The CDR3 nucleotides are TGCGCCAGCAGCTCATACCCGATACAGGCTCGGCACACTGAAGCTTTCTTT. This gives the protein CASSSYPIQARHTEAFF. Full variable domain (rest looked up from reference TRBV5-1 and TRBJ1-1): KAGVTQTPRYLIKTRGQQVTLSCSPISGHRSVSWYQQTPGQGLQFLFEYFSETQRNKGNFPGRFSGRQFSNSRSEMNVSTLELGDSALYLCASSSYPIQARHTEAFFGQGTRLTVV.

This clonotype was recorded many times. This chain joins TRBV30 and TRBJ2-7; the match to TRBD2 covers 13 bases. The V segment lost 6 bases and the J segment 3 bases; nucleotides outside the gene matches: 2. Germline V gives CDR1 GTSNPN, CDR2 SVGIG (reference sequence). This CDR3 is 13 amino acids long. The CDR3 loop reads CACRLAGGYEQYF. CDR3 coding DNA: TGTGCCTGCCGACTAGCGGGAGGCTACGAGCAGTACTTC.

In this sample, this clonotype turned up many times. The chain is built from TRBV2 and TRBJ2-5, with D perhaps TRBD1 (6 bases). The V gene's germline CDR1 is SNHLY and CDR2 FYNNEI. CDR3 size: 16 residues. The ends were cut back, 2 bases at V and 1 base at J, with 14 bases in the middle. CDR3 residues: CASSEQGSRGQETQYF. In DNA form, the CDR3 reads TGTGCCAGCAGTGAACAGGGGTCCCGCGGCCAAGAGACCCAGTACTTC.

This clonotype was seen repeatedly, ten times or more. The chain uses TRBV24-1 and TRBJ1-2; 10 bases are a match to TRBD1. V lost 4 bases to trimming and J lost 5 bases; unmatched junction nucleotides: 9. There are 16 residues in the CDR3. Germline CDR1 KGHDR, CDR2 SFDVKD. The CDR3, as DNA: TGTGCCACCAGTGACCCTAGACAGGGGGCAGCGTATGGCTACACCTTC. It codes for CATSDPRQGAAYGYTF.

This clonotype came up many times. The gene calls are TRBV27 and TRBJ2-1; 11 nucleotides agree with TRBD2. In germline, CDR1 is MNHEY, CDR2 SMNVEV (reference sequence). The CDR3 consists of 15 residues. J gave up 6 bases and V 5 bases, and 6 bases lay outside the gene matches. The CDR3 region is CASSPGLAAGNEQFF. The DNA of the CDR3 is TGTGCCAGCAGTCCGGGACTAGCGGCCGGCAATGAGCAGTTCTTC.

This clonotype was detected ten times or more. The gene calls are TRBV12-3 or TRBV12-4 and TRBJ2-7; perhaps D is TRBD1 or TRBD2 (5 bases each). Deletions cut 6 bases from V and 4 bases from J, with 13 bases between. The CDR3 contains 13 residues. Here the CDR3 reads CASSGDGLYEQYF. DNA of the CDR3: TGTGCCAGCAGCGGGGACGGCCTTTACGAGCAGTACTTC.

The chain combines TRBV5-4 with TRBJ2-3; 9 bases map to TRBD1. From germline, CDR1 is SGHNT and CDR2 YYREEE (reference sequence). This CDR3 spans 15 amino acids. J gave up 4 bases and V 5 bases, and 8 bases lay outside the gene matches. CDR3 in DNA: TGTGCCAGCAGACGGGGACAGGGAGGCCCAGATACGCAGTATTTT. Translating it yields CASRRGQGGPDTQYF.

As for this clonotype: One end of the junction varies from germline; a read error may be responsible. The rearrangement joins TRBV7-7 to TRBJ2-1; a weak D match, TRBD2 (7 bases). The CDR3 contains 15 residues. Germline-derived CDR1 and CDR2 are SSHAT and FNYEAQ (reference sequence). CDR3 sequence reads: CASSPPGGGSHEQFF. Written as DNA, the CDR3 is TGTGCTAGCAGCCCCCCCGGGGGCGGGAGCCATGAGCAGTTCTTC.

The chain joins TRBV4-1 to TRBJ2-7; 7 bases line up with TRBD1. Germline assignment: CDR1 MGHRA and CDR2 YSYEKL. Losses at the gene ends were 4 bases for V and 2 bases for J; bases not matched to a gene: 11. The CDR3 is 16 amino acids. The CDR3 region is CASSPYSPGQPYEQYF. Here the CDR3 DNA reads TGCGCCAGCAGCCCGTATTCACCGGGACAGCCCTACGAGCAGTACTTC.

This clonotype has only a few counts. The J gene is TRBJ2-2, the V gene TRBV28, with D possibly matching TRBD2 (6 bases). Germline assignment: CDR1 MDHEN and CDR2 SYDVKM. The CDR3 is made up of 14 amino acids. V dropped 2 bases and J dropped 4 bases, with 8 bases sitting between them. The CDR3 is CASSLPGGTGELFF. The CDR3 nucleotides are TGTGCCAGCAGTTTACCCGGGGGCACCGGGGAGCTGTTTTTT.

This clonotype was observed many times. The chain has TRBV14 and TRBJ2-1; 8 bases are shared with TRBD1. The CDR3 contains 13 residues. Trimming at V came to 2 bases and at J to 12 bases, leaving 6 bases not matched to a gene. CDR1 SGHDN and CDR2 FVKESK come from the germline V gene. The DNA of the CDR3 is TGTGCCAGCAGCCAAACACGGGGGACAGGGCAGTTCTTC. Amino acids: CASSQTRGTGQFF.

This clonotype was detected ten times or more. This rearrangement joins TRBV18 to TRBJ2-1; 11 bases match TRBD1. V was pared by 6 bases and J by 8 bases, with 12 bases of the junction left unmatched. CDR3 length: 16 amino acids. Germline values: CDR1 KGHSH, CDR2 LQKENI. This CDR3 reads CASSHQWDRGFDEQFF. CDR3 DNA: TGTGCCAGCTCCCACCAGTGGGACAGGGGGTTCGATGAGCAGTTCTTC.

At least ten counts were recorded for this clonotype. The chain recombines TRBV20-1 with TRBJ2-7; D might be TRBD1 (5 bases). Trimming took 3 bases from V and 3 from J, leaving 15 bases between them. Germline CDR1 and CDR2: DFQATT and SNEGSKA (reference sequence). The CDR3 is 14 residues long. CDR3 in DNA: TGCAGTGCTAGGACCAGAGCAGGGCTCTACGAGCAGTACTTC. This translates into CSARTRAGLYEQYF.

This clonotype was recorded many times. The chain joins TRBV24-1 to TRBJ2-1; TRBD1 matches at 8 bases. Germline trimming cut 4 bases from V and 1 base from J; bases unmatched to any gene: 5. The CDR3 is 16 amino acids. Germline lookup yields CDR1 KGHDR and CDR2 SFDVKD. The CDR3 is CATSDQGAMSYNEQFF. CDR3 coding DNA: TGTGCCACCAGTGACCAGGGGGCTATGTCCTACAATGAGCAGTTCTTC.

J is TRBJ2-1 and V is TRBV5-1, with D possibly being TRBD1 (6 bases). This CDR3 comprises 14 residues. V dropped 0 bases and J dropped 5 bases, with 9 bases sitting between them. CDR1 and CDR2 from the germline V gene are SGHRS and YFSETQ. Here the CDR3 reads CASSLGDINNEQFF. The CDR3, as DNA: TGCGCCAGCAGCTTGGGGGACATTAACAATGAGCAGTTCTTC.

This sequence joins TRBV7-8 and TRBJ2-7; no clear D gene. CDR1 and CDR2 from the germline V gene are SGHVS and FQNEAQ. The ends were cut back, 5 bases at V and 2 bases at J, with 16 bases in the middle. The CDR3 covers 15 residues. This chain's CDR3 is CASSPRAYPTYEQYF. CDR3 coding DNA: TGTGCCAGCAGCCCAAGAGCGTACCCTACCTACGAGCAGTACTTC.